A selection of T cell receptor beta chains follows, all from one sample in a study of OX40 agonist ivuxolimab in advanced cancers. Assay used: immunoSEQ multiplex PCR; TCRdb lists only in-frame clones, some missing. The sample records tens of thousands of clones, roughly 90% being singletons. The specimen comprised CD4+ or CD8+ T cells sorted from blood, sampled in a trial of the OX40 agonist ivuxolimab. The receptors were gathered from an adult with an advanced solid tumor such as melanoma, head and neck, liver or kidney cancer. Each CDR3 is given with its conserved first and last residue.

CDR3	V	J
CASSPDTYEQYF	TRBV7-9	TRBJ2-7
CASSEALRPLLSGANVLTF	TRBV9	TRBJ2-6
CASSRKEATNEKLFF	TRBV28	TRBJ1-4
CASRGVLAGAQDTQYF	TRBV28	TRBJ2-3
CASSFPLASTDTQYF	TRBV7-2	TRBJ2-3
CASSQDGRGYSNQPQHF	TRBV4-1	TRBJ1-5
CASSTGVSSGANVLTF	TRBV19	TRBJ2-6
CASSQWGTGTEAFF	TRBV4-1	TRBJ1-1
CASSTGDRYNEQFF	TRBV5-6	TRBJ2-1
CASSQGSRGTEAFF	TRBV4-1	TRBJ1-1
CASSQVPGDRAGYTF	TRBV14	TRBJ1-2
CASSTLDGETQYF	TRBV9	TRBJ2-5
CASSEIGQGIYNEQFF	TRBV2	TRBJ2-1
CASSLVSSADTQYF	TRBV7-6	TRBJ2-3
CASSLGRLGYTF	TRBV7-2	TRBJ1-2
CASSFSSSGANVLTF	TRBV11-2	TRBJ2-6
CASMGSSYNEQFF	TRBV28	TRBJ2-1
CASLLTSSELNEQFF	TRBV19	TRBJ2-1
CASSFGGRNEQYF	TRBV28	TRBJ2-7
CASGLGQEMDTQYF	TRBV6-5	TRBJ2-3
CASSDRDRAYEQYF	TRBV13	TRBJ2-7
CASSLEGREQYF	TRBV12-2	TRBJ2-7
CASSQPTGPNTGELFF	TRBV4-1	TRBJ2-2
CASSESVPDRSSYNEQFF	TRBV10-2	TRBJ2-1
CASSQQMNTEAFF	TRBV4-1	TRBJ1-1
CASSSSGGRYNEQFF	TRBV7-2	TRBJ2-1
CASSPGQGHTEAFF	TRBV7-6	TRBJ1-1
CASSQEVTGELFF	TRBV4-1	TRBJ2-2
CASSSSVRDRGYGYTF	TRBV28	TRBJ1-2
CASTISGFEAFF	TRBV7-9	TRBJ1-1
CASSLGRYTEAFF	TRBV11-3	TRBJ1-1
CASSLVRGTDTQYF	TRBV7-2	TRBJ2-3
CASTPRSDRLGDTQYF	TRBV11-1	TRBJ2-3
CASSQQEGTSVAEQYF	TRBV4-1	TRBJ2-7
CASSVARDRDYGYTF	TRBV9	TRBJ1-2
CASSPGGPGQYF	TRBV13	TRBJ2-7
CASSPTGTGYNYGYTF	TRBV7-2	TRBJ1-2
CSVEDGDSKETQYF	TRBV29-1	TRBJ2-5